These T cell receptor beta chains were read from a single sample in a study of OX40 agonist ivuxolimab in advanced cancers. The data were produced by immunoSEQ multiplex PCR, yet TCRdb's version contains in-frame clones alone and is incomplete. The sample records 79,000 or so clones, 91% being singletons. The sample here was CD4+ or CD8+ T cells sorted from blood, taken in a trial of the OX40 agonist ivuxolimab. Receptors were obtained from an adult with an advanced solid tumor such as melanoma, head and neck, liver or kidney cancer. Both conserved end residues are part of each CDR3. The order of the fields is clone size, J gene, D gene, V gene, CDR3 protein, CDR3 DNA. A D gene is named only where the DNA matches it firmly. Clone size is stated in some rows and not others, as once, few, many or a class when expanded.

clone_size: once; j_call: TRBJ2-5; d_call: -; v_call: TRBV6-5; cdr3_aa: CASSAVPREVETQYF; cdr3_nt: TGTGCCAGCAGTGCGGTACCCCGGGAAGTGGAGACCCAGTACTTC
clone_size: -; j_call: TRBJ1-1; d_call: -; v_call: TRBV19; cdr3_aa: CASSMNSQAGGTEAFF; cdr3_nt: TGTGCCAGTAGTATGAATAGTCAGGCGGGGGGCACTGAAGCTTTCTTT
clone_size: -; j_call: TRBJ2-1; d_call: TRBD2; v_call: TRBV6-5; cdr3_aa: CASSGTSGNYNEQFF; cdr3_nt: TGTGCCAGCAGCGGGACTAGCGGGAACTACAATGAGCAGTTCTTC
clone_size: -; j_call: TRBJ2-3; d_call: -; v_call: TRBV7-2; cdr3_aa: CASSLVGGTTDTQYF; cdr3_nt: TGTGCCAGCAGCTTAGTTGGCGGGACCACAGATACGCAGTATTTT
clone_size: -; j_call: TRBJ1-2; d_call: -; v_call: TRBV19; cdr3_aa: CASKERDGAIPLYGYTF; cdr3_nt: TGTGCCAGTAAGGAGCGGGACGGGGCCATTCCCCTCTATGGCTACACCTTC
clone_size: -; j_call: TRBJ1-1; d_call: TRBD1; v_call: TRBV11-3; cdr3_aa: CASSTRDRLSMNTEAFF; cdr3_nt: TGTGCCAGCAGCACCAGGGACAGGCTATCGATGAACACTGAAGCTTTCTTT
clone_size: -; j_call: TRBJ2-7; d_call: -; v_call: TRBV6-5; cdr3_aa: CASSYNSDSTYEQYF; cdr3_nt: TGTGCCAGCAGTTACAACTCGGACAGTACCTACGAGCAGTACTTC
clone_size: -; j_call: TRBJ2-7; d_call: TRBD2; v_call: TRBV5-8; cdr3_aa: CASNSLAGGTYEQYF; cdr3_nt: TGTGCCAGCAATTCACTAGCGGGGGGGACCTACGAGCAGTACTTC
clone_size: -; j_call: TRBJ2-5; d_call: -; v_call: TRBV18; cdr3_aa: CASSPRQVQETQYF; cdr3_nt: TGTGCCAGCTCACCCCGACAGGTCCAAGAGACCCAGTACTTC
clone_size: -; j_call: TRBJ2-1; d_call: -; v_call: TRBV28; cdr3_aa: CATLVNNEQFF; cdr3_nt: TGTGCCACCCTAGTAAACAATGAGCAGTTCTTC
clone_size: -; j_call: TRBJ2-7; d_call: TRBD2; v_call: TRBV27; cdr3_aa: CASSSGLGDYLREQYF; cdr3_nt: TGTGCCAGCAGTTCCGGGTTGGGGGACTATCTACGCGAGCAGTACTTC
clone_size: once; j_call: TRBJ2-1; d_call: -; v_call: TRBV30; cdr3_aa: CAWSVPVGGASCEQFF; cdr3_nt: TGTGCCTGGAGTGTACCGGTTGGGGGCGCAAGTTGTGAGCAGTTCTTC
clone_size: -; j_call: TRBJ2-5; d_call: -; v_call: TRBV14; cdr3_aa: CASSPRQGMETQYF; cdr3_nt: TGTGCCAGCAGCCCGCGCCAGGGGATGGAGACCCAGTACTTC
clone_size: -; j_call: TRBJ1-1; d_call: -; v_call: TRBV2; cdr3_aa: CASSQTQGGTEAFF; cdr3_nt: TGTGCCAGCAGCCAAACACAGGGAGGCACTGAAGCTTTCTTT
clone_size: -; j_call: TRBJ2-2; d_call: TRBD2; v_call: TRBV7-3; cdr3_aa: CASSFRTSFSDTGELFF; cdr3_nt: TGTGCCAGCAGCTTCCGGACTAGTTTCTCGGACACCGGGGAGCTGTTTTTT
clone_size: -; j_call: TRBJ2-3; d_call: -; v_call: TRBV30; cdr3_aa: CAWSENGDTQYF; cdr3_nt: TGTGCCTGGAGCGAGAATGGGGATACGCAGTATTTT